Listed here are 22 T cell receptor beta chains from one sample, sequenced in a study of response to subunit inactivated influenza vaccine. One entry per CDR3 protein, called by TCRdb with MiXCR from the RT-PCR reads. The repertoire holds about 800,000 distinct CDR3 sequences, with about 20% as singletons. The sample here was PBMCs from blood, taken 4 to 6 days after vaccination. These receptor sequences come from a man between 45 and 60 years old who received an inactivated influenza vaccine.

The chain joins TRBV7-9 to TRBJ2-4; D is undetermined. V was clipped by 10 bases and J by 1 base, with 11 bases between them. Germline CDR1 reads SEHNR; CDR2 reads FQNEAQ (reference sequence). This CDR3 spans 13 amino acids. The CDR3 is CATDAVAKNIQYF. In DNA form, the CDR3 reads TGTGCCACCGACGCGGTTGCCAAAAACATTCAGTACTTC. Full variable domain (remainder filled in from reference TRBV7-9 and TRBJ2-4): DTGVSQNPRHKITKRGQNVTFRCDPISEHNRLYWYRQTLGQGPEFLTYFQNEAQLEKSRLLSDRFSAERPKGSFSTLEIQRTEQGDSAMYLCATDAVAKNIQYFGAGTRLSVL.

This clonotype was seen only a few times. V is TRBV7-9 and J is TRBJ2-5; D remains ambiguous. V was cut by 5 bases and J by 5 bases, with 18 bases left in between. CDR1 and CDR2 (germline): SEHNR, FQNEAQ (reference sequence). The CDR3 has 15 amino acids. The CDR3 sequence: CASSPRVVHRETQYF. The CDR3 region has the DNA TGTGCCAGCAGCCCCCGGGTGGTCCACCGGGAGACCCAGTACTTC.

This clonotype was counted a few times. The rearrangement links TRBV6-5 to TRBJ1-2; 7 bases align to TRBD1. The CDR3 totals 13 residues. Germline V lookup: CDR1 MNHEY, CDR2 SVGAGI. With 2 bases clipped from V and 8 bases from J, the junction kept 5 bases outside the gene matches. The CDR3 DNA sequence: TGTGCCAGCAGTTACAACAGGGGCGCAGGCTACACCTTC. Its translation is CASSYNRGAGYTF.

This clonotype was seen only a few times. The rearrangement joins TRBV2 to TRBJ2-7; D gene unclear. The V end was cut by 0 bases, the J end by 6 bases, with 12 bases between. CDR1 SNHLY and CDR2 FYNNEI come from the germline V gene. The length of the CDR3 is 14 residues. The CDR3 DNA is TGTGCCAGCAGTGAAGCGCTAGGTCTCTCCGAGCAGTACTTC. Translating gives CASSEALGLSEQYF. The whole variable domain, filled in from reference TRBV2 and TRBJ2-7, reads EPEVTQTPSHQVTQMGQEVILRCVPISNHLYFYWYRQILGQKVEFLVSFYNNEISEKSEIFDDQFSVERPDGSNFTLKIRSTKLEDSAMYFCASSEALGLSEQYFGPGTRLTVT.

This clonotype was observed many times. The CDR3 bases are TGTGCCAGCAGTTTGGGACTAGCGAACACCGGGGAGCTGTTTTTT. Translation gives CASSLGLANTGELFF. The chain employs TRBV7-2 and TRBJ2-2, with 8 nucleotides matching TRBD2. This CDR3 is built from 15 residues. Germline CDR1 reads SGHTA; CDR2 reads FQGNSA. The V and J ends lost 6 bases and 0 bases, in that order; junction bases with no gene match: 3.

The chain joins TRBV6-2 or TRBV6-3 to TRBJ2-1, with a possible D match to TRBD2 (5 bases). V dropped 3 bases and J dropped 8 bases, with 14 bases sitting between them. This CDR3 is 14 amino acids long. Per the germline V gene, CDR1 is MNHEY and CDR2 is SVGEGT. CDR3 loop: CASSYWASRDEQFF. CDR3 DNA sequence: TGTGCCAGCAGTTATTGGGCTAGCCGGGATGAGCAGTTCTTC.

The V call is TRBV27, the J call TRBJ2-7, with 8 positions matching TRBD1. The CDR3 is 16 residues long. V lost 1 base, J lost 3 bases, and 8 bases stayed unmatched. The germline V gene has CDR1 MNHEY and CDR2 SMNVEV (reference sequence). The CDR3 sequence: CASSLFPGQADYEQYF. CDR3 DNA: TGTGCCAGCAGTTTATTTCCGGGACAGGCTGACTACGAGCAGTACTTC.

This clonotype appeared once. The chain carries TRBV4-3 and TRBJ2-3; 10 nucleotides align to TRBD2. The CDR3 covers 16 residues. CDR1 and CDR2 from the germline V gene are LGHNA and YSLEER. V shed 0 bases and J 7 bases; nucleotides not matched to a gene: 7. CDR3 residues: CASSQDRASGSYTQYF. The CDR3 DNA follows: TGCGCCAGCAGCCAAGATCGGGCTAGCGGGAGCTATACGCAGTATTTT.

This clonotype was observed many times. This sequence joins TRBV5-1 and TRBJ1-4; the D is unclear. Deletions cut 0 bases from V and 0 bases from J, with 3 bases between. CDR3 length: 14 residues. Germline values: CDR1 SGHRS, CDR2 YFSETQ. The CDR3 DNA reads TGCGCCAGCAGCTTGGCCGCAACTAATGAAAAACTGTTTTTT. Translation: CASSLAATNEKLFF.

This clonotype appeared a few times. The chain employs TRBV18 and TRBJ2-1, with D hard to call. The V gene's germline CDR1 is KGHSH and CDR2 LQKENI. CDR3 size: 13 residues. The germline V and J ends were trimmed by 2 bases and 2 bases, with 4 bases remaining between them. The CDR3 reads CASSPYPYNEQFF. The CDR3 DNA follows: TGTGCCAGCTCACCATACCCCTACAATGAGCAGTTCTTC.

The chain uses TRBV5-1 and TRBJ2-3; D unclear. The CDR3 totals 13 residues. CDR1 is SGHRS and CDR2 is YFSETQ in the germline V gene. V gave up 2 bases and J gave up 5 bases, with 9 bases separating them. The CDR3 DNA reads TGCGCCAGCAGCTTTCTCTGGGGAGATACGCAGTATTTT. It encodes CASSFLWGDTQYF.

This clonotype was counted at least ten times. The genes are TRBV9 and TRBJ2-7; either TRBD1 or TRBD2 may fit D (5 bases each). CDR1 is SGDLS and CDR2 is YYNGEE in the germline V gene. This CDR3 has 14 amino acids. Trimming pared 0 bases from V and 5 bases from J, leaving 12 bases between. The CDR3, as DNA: TGTGCCAGCAGCGTAGGTCGAGGGGAGCACGAGCAGTACTTC. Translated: CASSVGRGEHEQYF. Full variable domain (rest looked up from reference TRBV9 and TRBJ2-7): DSGVTQTPKHLITATGQRVTLRCSPRSGDLSVYWYQQSLDQGLQFLIQYYNGEERAKGNILERFSAQQFPDLHSELNLSSLELGDSALYFCASSVGRGEHEQYFGPGTRLTVT.

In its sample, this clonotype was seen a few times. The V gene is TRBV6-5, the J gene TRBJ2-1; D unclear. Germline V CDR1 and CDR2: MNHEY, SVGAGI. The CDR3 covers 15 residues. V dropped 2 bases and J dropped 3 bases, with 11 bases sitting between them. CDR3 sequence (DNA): TGTGCCAGCAGTTACCCGAACCCCAACTACAATGAGCAGTTCTTC. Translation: CASSYPNPNYNEQFF.

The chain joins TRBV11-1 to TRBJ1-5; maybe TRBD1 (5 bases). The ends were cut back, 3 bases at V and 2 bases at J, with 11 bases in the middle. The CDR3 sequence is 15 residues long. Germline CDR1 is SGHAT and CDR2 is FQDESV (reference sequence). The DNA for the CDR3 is TGTGCCAGCAGCTTCGCAGGGTCTGGCAATCAGCCCCAGCATTTT. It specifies CASSFAGSGNQPQHF.

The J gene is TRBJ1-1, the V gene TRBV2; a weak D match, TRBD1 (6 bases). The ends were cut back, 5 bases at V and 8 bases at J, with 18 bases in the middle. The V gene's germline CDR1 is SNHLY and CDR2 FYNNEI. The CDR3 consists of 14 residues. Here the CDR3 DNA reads TGTGCCAGCAGTATTACAGGGCCATTAACCGAAGCTTTCTTT. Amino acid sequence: CASSITGPLTEAFF.

The CDR3 spells CASSYSRSGTRYNEQFF. CDR3 nucleotides: TGTGCCAGCAGTTACTCGAGGTCTGGGACGAGATACAATGAGCAGTTCTTC. This sequence joins TRBV6-2 or TRBV6-3 and TRBJ2-1; D is tentatively TRBD1 or TRBD2 (5 bases each). Trimming removed 0 bases at V and 4 bases at J, with 16 bases between. The CDR3 is 17 amino acids. Germline V lookup: CDR1 MNHEY, CDR2 SVGEGT.

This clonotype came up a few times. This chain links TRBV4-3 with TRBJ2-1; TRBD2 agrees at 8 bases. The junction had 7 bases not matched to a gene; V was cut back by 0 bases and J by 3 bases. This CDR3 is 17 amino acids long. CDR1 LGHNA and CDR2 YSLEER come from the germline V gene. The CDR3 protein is CASSQDPSGRDYNEQFF. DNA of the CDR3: TGCGCCAGCAGCCAAGATCCGAGCGGGAGAGACTACAATGAGCAGTTCTTC.

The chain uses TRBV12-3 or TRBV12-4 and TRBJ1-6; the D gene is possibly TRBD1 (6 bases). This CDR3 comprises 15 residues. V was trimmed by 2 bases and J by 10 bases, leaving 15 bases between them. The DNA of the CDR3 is TGTGCCAGCAGTTTAAGTCAGGGGATGAGGTCACCCCTCCACTTT. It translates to CASSLSQGMRSPLHF.

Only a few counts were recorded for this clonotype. DNA of the CDR3: TGCAGCGTTGTTCGAAAGGCTGCCAAAAACATTCAGTACTTC. Amino acid sequence: CSVVRKAAKNIQYF. This chain uses TRBV29-1 with TRBJ2-4; unclear D gene. V lost 4 bases and J 1 base, leaving 11 bases between the germline ends. CDR1 and CDR2 (germline): SQVTM, ANQGSEA. This CDR3 contains 14 residues.

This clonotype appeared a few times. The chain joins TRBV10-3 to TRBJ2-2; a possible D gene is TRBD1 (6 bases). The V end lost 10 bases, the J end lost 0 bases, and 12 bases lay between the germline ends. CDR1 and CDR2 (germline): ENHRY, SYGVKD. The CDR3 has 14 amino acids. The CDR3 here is CASTGTSNTGELFF. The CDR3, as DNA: TGTGCCAGCACCGGGACATCGAACACCGGGGAGCTGTTTTTT.

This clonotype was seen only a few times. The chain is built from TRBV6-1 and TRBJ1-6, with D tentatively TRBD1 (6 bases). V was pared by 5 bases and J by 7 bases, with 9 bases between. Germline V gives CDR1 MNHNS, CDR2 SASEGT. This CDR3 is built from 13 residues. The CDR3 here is CASSQQGNSPLHF. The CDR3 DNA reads TGTGCCAGCAGTCAGCAGGGGAATTCACCCCTCCACTTT.

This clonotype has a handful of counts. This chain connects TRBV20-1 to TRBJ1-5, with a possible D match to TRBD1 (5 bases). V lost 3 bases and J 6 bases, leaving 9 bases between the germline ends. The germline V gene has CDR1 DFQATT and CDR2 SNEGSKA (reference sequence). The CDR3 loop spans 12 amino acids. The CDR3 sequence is CSASQGGQPQHF. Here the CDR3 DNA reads TGCAGTGCTAGCCAGGGAGGTCAGCCCCAGCATTTT.